This T cell receptor (beta chain) emerged from a study of early T cells in non-severe SARS-CoV-2 infection. The germline CDR1 and CDR2 sequences are MNHNS and SASEGT. The CDR3 has 13 amino acids. With 2 bases removed from V and 7 bases from J, the gap between germline ends came to 6 bases. In TCRdb, the 5' RACE reads were re-called with MiXCR into one record per CDR3 protein. The repertoire holds about 52,000 distinct CDR3 sequences, with around 8% as singletons. V gene TRBV6-1 combines with J gene TRBJ1-6; no reliable D call. Sequencing input: whole blood. This clonotype originated in an adult who was a healthcare worker with PCR-confirmed SARS-CoV-2 infection or an uninfected control (not recorded which). CDR3 in DNA: TGTGCCAGCAGTGAACAGGACAATTCACCCCTCCACTTT. Its protein product is CASSEQDNSPLHF.